A selection of T cell receptor beta chains follows, all from one sample in a study of blood T cell repertoires in COVID-19. The data were produced by immunoSEQ multiplex PCR, yet TCRdb's version contains in-frame clones alone and is incomplete. The profile shows some 150,000 clones, roughly 83% of them singletons. What was sequenced was PBMCs or T cells enriched from blood (not recorded which). The source of these receptors is a man aged 45-65 years who had recovered from COVID-19. Each CDR3 is given with its conserved first and last residue. The D gene is left open where the match is weak. The listing skips clone size in some rows; elsewhere it reads once, few, many or a size class.

V	J	length	D	size	CDR3	DNA
TRBV19	TRBJ1-4	13	TRBD1	.	CASRRGLAEKLFF	TGTGCCAGTCGGAGGGGGCTGGCTGAAAAACTGTTTTTT
TRBV28	TRBJ1-6	14	.	.	CASSPGGGHSPLHF	TGTGCCAGCAGTCCCGGGGGGGGGCACTCACCCCTCCACTTT
TRBV18	TRBJ1-5	17	.	.	CASSPVSPGGGNQPQHF	TGTGCCAGCTCACCGGTGTCCCCGGGGGGGGGCAATCAGCCCCAGCATTTT
TRBV19	TRBJ2-3	15	TRBD2	.	CASSGLAGVTDTQYF	TGTGCCAGTAGTGGACTAGCGGGGGTCACAGATACGCAGTATTTT
TRBV11-3	TRBJ2-2	16	.	.	CASSLDGQSNTGELFF	TGTGCCAGCAGCTTAGATGGGCAGTCGAACACCGGGGAGCTGTTTTTT
TRBV5-1	TRBJ1-1	14	.	.	CASSLAQGGTEAFF	TGCGCCAGCAGCTTGGCACAGGGTGGCACTGAAGCTTTCTTT
TRBV7-8	TRBJ1-1	15	TRBD1	few	CASSLRQGLNTEAFF	TGTGCCAGCAGCTTACGACAGGGACTTAACACTGAAGCTTTCTTT
TRBV5-4	TRBJ1-4	14	.	.	CASSLDSPNEKLFF	TGTGCCAGCAGCCTGGACAGCCCTAATGAAAAACTGTTTTTT
TRBV24-1	TRBJ2-2	12	.	once	CATGGYTGELFF	TGTGCCACCGGGGGGTACACCGGGGAGCTGTTTTTT
TRBV28	TRBJ1-2	14	.	.	CASSLSGANYGYTF	TGTGCCAGCAGTTTATCGGGTGCTAACTATGGCTACACCTTC
TRBV28	TRBJ2-7	14	TRBD1	.	CASSNAGGIYEQYF	TGTGCCAGCAGTAATGCAGGGGGCATCTACGAGCAGTACTTC
TRBV11-2	TRBJ2-5	15	TRBD2	.	CASSSGTSGGETQYF	TGTGCCAGCAGCTCCGGGACTAGCGGGGGGGAGACCCAGTACTTC
TRBV15	TRBJ2-5	13	.	once	CATSGGGTETQYF	TGTGCCACCAGCGGCGGGGGCACAGAGACCCAGTACTTC
TRBV28	TRBJ1-5	14	.	.	CASSTGGSNQPQHF	TGTGCCAGCAGTACGGGGGGGAGCAATCAGCCCCAGCATTTT
TRBV30	TRBJ1-4	13	.	.	CAWTTGSGEKLFF	TGTGCCTGGACAACAGGGTCGGGCGAAAAACTGTTTTTT
TRBV7-6	TRBJ1-5	15	TRBD1	.	CASSTAGGLGQPQHF	TGTGCCAGCAGCACAGCAGGGGGCCTAGGGCAGCCCCAGCATTTT
TRBV7-8	TRBJ1-2	13	TRBD1	.	CASSIDRAVGYTF	TGTGCCAGCAGCATAGACAGGGCGGTTGGCTACACCTTC
TRBV19	TRBJ1-3	17	.	.	CASSIGFAPSSGNTIYF	TGTGCCAGTAGTATCGGGTTCGCACCGAGCTCTGGAAACACCATATATTTT
TRBV7-2	TRBJ1-1	13	.	.	CASSATGNTEAFF	TGTGCCAGCAGCGCCACGGGGAACACTGAAGCTTTCTTT
TRBV7-2	TRBJ1-6	15	.	.	CASSLAGRGDSPLHF	TGTGCCAGCAGCTTAGCGGGCAGGGGAGATTCACCCCTCCACTTT
TRBV27	TRBJ2-1	17	.	.	CASRTWTASFSYNEQFF	TGTGCCAGCAGGACCTGGACAGCCTCCTTCTCCTACAATGAGCAGTTCTTC
TRBV5-4	TRBJ2-7	14	.	.	CASSLKDSSYEQYF	TGTGCCAGCAGCTTGAAGGACAGTTCCTACGAGCAGTACTTC
TRBV19	TRBJ2-7	13	.	few	CASSYGTAGEQYF	TGTGCCAGTAGCTACGGGACAGCGGGCGAGCAGTACTTC
TRBV7-9	TRBJ2-7	15	TRBD1	.	CASSLDRDRDYEQYF	TGTGCCAGCAGCTTAGACCGGGACAGGGATTACGAGCAGTACTTC
TRBV7-2	TRBJ1-2	15	TRBD1	.	CASSLRTGGDYGYTF	TGTGCCAGCAGCTTAAGGACAGGGGGGGACTATGGCTACACCTTC
TRBV29-1	TRBJ1-6	13	TRBD1	.	CSVGDRANSPLHF	TGCAGCGTTGGGGACAGAGCTAATTCACCCCTCCACTTT
TRBV4-1	TRBJ1-1	17	.	.	CASSQEPRGHVNTEAFF	TGCGCCAGCAGCCAAGAGCCCAGAGGACACGTGAACACTGAAGCTTTCTTT
TRBV19	TRBJ1-4	17	.	.	CASSPFGGFATNEKLFF	TGTGCCAGTAGTCCTTTTGGCGGGTTTGCAACTAATGAAAAACTGTTTTTT
TRBV5-4	TRBJ2-1	18	TRBD2	once	CASSLDVGLAGGINEQFF	TGTGCCAGCAGCTTGGACGTAGGACTAGCGGGGGGCATCAATGAGCAGTTCTTC
TRBV29-1	TRBJ1-5	17	.	.	CSVEAGGFFFSNQPQHF	TGCAGCGTTGAAGCTGGGGGCTTTTTCTTTAGCAATCAGCCCCAGCATTTT
TRBV14	TRBJ1-6	16	.	.	CASSQDPAGYNSPLHF	TGTGCCAGCAGCCAAGATCCGGCGGGCTATAATTCACCCCTCCACTTT
TRBV20-1	TRBJ1-4	15	TRBD1	.	CSASDTPGGNEKLFF	TGCAGTGCTAGTGATACTCCAGGGGGAAATGAAAAACTGTTTTTT
TRBV13	TRBJ2-7	14	.	.	CASSLRDILYEQYF	TGTGCCAGCAGCTTACGGGACATCCTCTACGAGCAGTACTTC
TRBV29-1	TRBJ1-5	14	.	.	CSVGFAGSNQPQHF	TGCAGCGTTGGGTTTGCGGGGAGCAATCAGCCCCAGCATTTT
TRBV5-6	TRBJ1-6	15	TRBD1	.	CASNWTGSYNSPLHF	TGTGCCAGCAACTGGACAGGGAGCTATAATTCACCCCTCCACTTT